The rows below give T cell receptor beta chains drawn from one sample of a study of naive and memory T cell subsets. From the UMI-ligation and nested PCR reads, TCRdb called clonotypes with MiXCR, one entry per CDR3 protein. This sample has around 40,000 distinct CDR3 sequences, with roughly 14% found just once. Sequencing was performed on effector memory CD4+ T cells from blood. Receptors were obtained from a human donor in good health. CDR3s include the opening cysteine and the closing phenylalanine or tryptophan. Fields, in order: V gene, CDR3 protein.

>TRBV12-3/TRBV12-4
CASSLVGSGRAYNEQFF
>TRBV7-2
CASSLSIPDKVYF
>TRBV10-1
CASIGLFSSGANVLTF
>TRBV12-3/TRBV12-4
CASSLRTYEQYF
>TRBV7-6
CASSLRGRQETQYF
>TRBV4-1
CASSQFTGTGADTQYF
>TRBV7-9
CASSRRLAGVESSYNEQFF
>TRBV5-1
CASSRVGNQPQHF
>TRBV7-2
CASSLDSAAGTKNIQYF
>TRBV7-2
CASSLAGEGANIQYF
>TRBV4-3
CASSQEGYQNTGELFF
>TRBV20-1
CSAPPGLAEGAYNEQFF
>TRBV11-2
CASSLARAEETQYF
>TRBV20-1
CSARDGWAVSATNEKLFF
>TRBV30
CALKTGGNIQYF
>TRBV7-3
CASSLSVGQGSEAFF
>TRBV7-8
CASRTRGANVLTF
>TRBV20-1
CSAPKAAQPGELFF
>TRBV7-8
CASSLGLAGAADTQYF
>TRBV7-3
CASSLTGSGSYNEQFF